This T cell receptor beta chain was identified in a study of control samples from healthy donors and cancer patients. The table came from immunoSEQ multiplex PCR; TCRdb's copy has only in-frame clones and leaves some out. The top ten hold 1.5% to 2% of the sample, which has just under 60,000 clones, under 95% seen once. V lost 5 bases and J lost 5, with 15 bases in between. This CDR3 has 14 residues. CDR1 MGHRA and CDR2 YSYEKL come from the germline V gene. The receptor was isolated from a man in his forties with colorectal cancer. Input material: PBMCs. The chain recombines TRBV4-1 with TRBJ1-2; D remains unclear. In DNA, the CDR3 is TGCGCCAGCAGCGCTTGGGAGGAAAATTATGGCTACACCTTC. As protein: CASSAWEENYGYTF.